This is a list of T cell receptor beta chains from one sample in a study of response to subunit inactivated influenza vaccine. TCRdb fed the RT-PCR reads into MiXCR, producing one record per CDR3 protein. The data show roughly 780,000 distinct CDR3 sequences, about 18% seen once. Sample: PBMCs from blood, taken less than 6 days after vaccination. The source is a middle-aged man who received an inactivated influenza vaccine. Each CDR3 is given with its conserved first and last residue. Fields, in order: V gene, D gene, J gene, clone size, CDR3 DNA, CDR3 protein. The D gene is left open where the match is weak. A row's size may be missing; if present it is once, few, many or a size class.

V gene: TRBV24-1
D gene: -
J gene: TRBJ2-7
clone size: few
CDR3 DNA: TGTGCCACCAGTGACCCCCTGAACCGGACAGTAAACAGTACCTACGAGCAGTACTTC
CDR3 protein: CATSDPLNRTVNSTYEQYF

V gene: TRBV27
D gene: TRBD1
J gene: TRBJ2-5
clone size: few
CDR3 DNA: TGTGCCAGCAGTCCCGGACAGGGTCGGGCAGAGACCCAGTACTTC
CDR3 protein: CASSPGQGRAETQYF

V gene: TRBV15
D gene: -
J gene: TRBJ1-2
clone size: -
CDR3 DNA: TGTGCCACCAGCAGAAACCCTTCTGTGGGGGGTAACTATGGCTACACCTTC
CDR3 protein: CATSRNPSVGGNYGYTF

V gene: TRBV20-1
D gene: -
J gene: TRBJ2-7
clone size: -
CDR3 DNA: TGCAGTGCTAGTGTGGGGGTTCTCTCCTACGAGCAGTACTTC
CDR3 protein: CSASVGVLSYEQYF

V gene: TRBV5-1
D gene: TRBD1
J gene: TRBJ2-3
clone size: many
CDR3 DNA: TGCGCCAGCAGCTTGGAACCGACAGGGAGCCCACGGGATACGCAGTATTTT
CDR3 protein: CASSLEPTGSPRDTQYF

V gene: TRBV24-1
D gene: TRBD1
J gene: TRBJ2-1
clone size: many
CDR3 DNA: TGTGCCACCAGCGCTCGGGACAGGGTTTACAATGAGCAGTTCTTC
CDR3 protein: CATSARDRVYNEQFF

V gene: TRBV20-1
D gene: TRBD2
J gene: TRBJ2-7
clone size: -
CDR3 DNA: TGCAGTGCTAGACATGGGACTAGCGGGTACGAGCAGTACTTC
CDR3 protein: CSARHGTSGYEQYF

V gene: TRBV6-5
D gene: -
J gene: TRBJ1-2
clone size: -
CDR3 DNA: TGTGCCAGCAGTGACCACAGGATCTACACCTTC
CDR3 protein: CASSDHRIYTF

V gene: TRBV6-2/TRBV6-3
D gene: -
J gene: TRBJ1-1
clone size: -
CDR3 DNA: TGTGCCAGCAGGCCCATAGGACAGCTTAGTGAAGCTTTCTTT
CDR3 protein: CASRPIGQLSEAFF

V gene: TRBV3-1
D gene: TRBD1
J gene: TRBJ1-6
clone size: -
CDR3 DNA: TGTGCCAGCAGCCCTATGACAGGGAACAATTCACCCCTCCACTTT
CDR3 protein: CASSPMTGNNSPLHF

V gene: TRBV15
D gene: -
J gene: TRBJ2-3
clone size: few
CDR3 DNA: TGTGCCACCAGCCCAAAAGGGACGGGTCGGGGGTCCGGCACAGATACGCAGTATTTT
CDR3 protein: CATSPKGTGRGSGTDTQYF

V gene: TRBV20-1
D gene: -
J gene: TRBJ2-3
clone size: -
CDR3 DNA: TGCAGTGCTAGAGGCCCCCCAATAAGCACAGATACGCAGTATTTT
CDR3 protein: CSARGPPISTDTQYF

V gene: TRBV4-3
D gene: -
J gene: TRBJ1-1
clone size: -
CDR3 DNA: TGCGCCAGCAGCCAAGGCCGGCGCGGTCCGAACACTGAAGCTTTCTTT
CDR3 protein: CASSQGRRGPNTEAFF

V gene: TRBV3-1
D gene: -
J gene: TRBJ2-1
clone size: -
CDR3 DNA: TGTGCCAGCAGCCAAGGTCAGATCCGTTACAATGAGCAGTTCTTC
CDR3 protein: CASSQGQIRYNEQFF

V gene: TRBV10-3
D gene: TRBD2
J gene: TRBJ2-5
clone size: -
CDR3 DNA: TGTGCCATCAGCACCGGGACTAGCGGGAACCAAGAGACCCAGTACTTC
CDR3 protein: CAISTGTSGNQETQYF

V gene: TRBV10-3
D gene: -
J gene: TRBJ1-6
clone size: few
CDR3 DNA: TGTGCCATCAGTGATGAGAGCTCCTATAATTCACCCCTCCACTTT
CDR3 protein: CAISDESSYNSPLHF

V gene: TRBV7-2
D gene: -
J gene: TRBJ1-5
clone size: -
CDR3 DNA: TGTGCCAGCAGCTTGTACAGGGGCAATCAGCCCCAGCATTTT
CDR3 protein: CASSLYRGNQPQHF

V gene: TRBV29-1
D gene: -
J gene: TRBJ2-1
clone size: many
CDR3 DNA: TGCAGCGCCGTGACCAGGACTTACAATGAGCAGTTCTTC
CDR3 protein: CSAVTRTYNEQFF

V gene: TRBV5-1
D gene: -
J gene: TRBJ2-3
clone size: few
CDR3 DNA: TGCGCCAGCAGGCAGCGACTCACAGATACGCAGTATTTT
CDR3 protein: CASRQRLTDTQYF

V gene: TRBV7-8
D gene: TRBD2
J gene: TRBJ2-2
clone size: few
CDR3 DNA: TGTGCCAGCAGCCCCACGTTAGCGGGAGGGGACACCGGGGAGCTGTTTTTT
CDR3 protein: CASSPTLAGGDTGELFF

V gene: TRBV19
D gene: TRBD1
J gene: TRBJ2-5
clone size: -
CDR3 DNA: TGTGCCAGTAGCGTCGAGGGACAGGGGACCCAAGAGACCCAGTACTTC
CDR3 protein: CASSVEGQGTQETQYF

V gene: TRBV7-9
D gene: -
J gene: TRBJ2-3
clone size: -
CDR3 DNA: TGTGCCAGCATGGGTATGGCAGATACGCAGTATTTT
CDR3 protein: CASMGMADTQYF

V gene: TRBV6-1
D gene: TRBD1
J gene: TRBJ2-5
clone size: few
CDR3 DNA: TGTGCCAGCAGCGGGACAGGGCTGGGAGAGACCCAGTACTTC
CDR3 protein: CASSGTGLGETQYF

V gene: TRBV6-2/TRBV6-3
D gene: TRBD2
J gene: TRBJ2-1
clone size: -
CDR3 DNA: TGTGCCAGCAGTTCCACCCTGACTAGCGTCGACCTCCTCCTCGATGAGCAGTTCTTC
CDR3 protein: CASSSTLTSVDLLLDEQFF

V gene: TRBV12-3/TRBV12-4
D gene: TRBD1
J gene: TRBJ2-3
clone size: few
CDR3 DNA: TGTGCCAGCAGCCCCGGACAGGGGGGAGTCTTCACAGATACGCAGTATTTT
CDR3 protein: CASSPGQGGVFTDTQYF

V gene: TRBV5-1
D gene: TRBD2
J gene: TRBJ2-3
clone size: few
CDR3 DNA: TGCGCCAGCAGTCCTAGCGGGAGCGGGGATACGCAGTATTTT
CDR3 protein: CASSPSGSGDTQYF

V gene: TRBV3-1
D gene: -
J gene: TRBJ2-3
clone size: few
CDR3 DNA: TGTGCCAGCAGCCAAGGAGAGGGGATCATCACAGATACGCAGTATTTT
CDR3 protein: CASSQGEGIITDTQYF

V gene: TRBV5-1
D gene: TRBD1
J gene: TRBJ1-2
clone size: few
CDR3 DNA: TGCGCCAGCAGCACCCGGGACAGGGATAGCTACACCTTC
CDR3 protein: CASSTRDRDSYTF

V gene: TRBV2
D gene: -
J gene: TRBJ2-1
clone size: -
CDR3 DNA: TGTGCCAGCAGCGGGACGGAGCCCTACTACAATGAGCAGTTCTTC
CDR3 protein: CASSGTEPYYNEQFF

V gene: TRBV15
D gene: -
J gene: TRBJ2-1
clone size: -
CDR3 DNA: TGTGCCACCAGCAGAAGGAGAGAGTACAATGAGCAGTTCTTC
CDR3 protein: CATSRRREYNEQFF

V gene: TRBV12-3/TRBV12-4
D gene: -
J gene: TRBJ2-1
clone size: many
CDR3 DNA: TGCGCCAGCAGCTTGGGGGGTACTGAGCAGTTCTTC
CDR3 protein: CASSLGGTEQFF

V gene: TRBV20-1
D gene: -
J gene: TRBJ2-2
clone size: -
CDR3 DNA: TGCAGTGCTACCCGGACCGGGGAGCTGTTTTTT
CDR3 protein: CSATRTGELFF

V gene: TRBV20-1
D gene: -
J gene: TRBJ1-1
clone size: -
CDR3 DNA: TGCAGTGCTATCCTACTCACTGAAGCTTTCTTT
CDR3 protein: CSAILLTEAFF

V gene: TRBV29-1
D gene: -
J gene: TRBJ2-1
clone size: -
CDR3 DNA: TGCAGCGTTGACGGGCCCGGCGTTGAGCAGTTCTTC
CDR3 protein: CSVDGPGVEQFF

V gene: TRBV7-2
D gene: -
J gene: TRBJ1-5
clone size: few
CDR3 DNA: TGTGCCAGCAGCTCCCGGGAAGCCACGGGTCAGCCCCAGCATTTT
CDR3 protein: CASSSREATGQPQHF

V gene: TRBV27
D gene: -
J gene: TRBJ2-1
clone size: few
CDR3 DNA: TGTGCCAGCAGTTTACACGGGACTTTTGAGCAGTTCTTC
CDR3 protein: CASSLHGTFEQFF

V gene: TRBV5-1
D gene: TRBD1
J gene: TRBJ1-1
clone size: few
CDR3 DNA: TGCGCCAGCAGCGCCGACAGGGGGTTGATGAACACTGAAGCTTTCTTT
CDR3 protein: CASSADRGLMNTEAFF

V gene: TRBV4-2
D gene: TRBD1
J gene: TRBJ2-2
clone size: few
CDR3 DNA: TGTGCCAGCAGCTCATCCCCAGACAGGGGGTTTACCGGGGAGCTGTTTTTT
CDR3 protein: CASSSSPDRGFTGELFF

V gene: TRBV7-9
D gene: -
J gene: TRBJ1-1
clone size: -
CDR3 DNA: TGTGCCAGCAGCTTAGGGGTGGGTATGAACACTGAAGCTTTCTTT
CDR3 protein: CASSLGVGMNTEAFF

V gene: TRBV7-2
D gene: -
J gene: TRBJ1-1
clone size: many
CDR3 DNA: TGTGCCAGCAGCCCCCGAGATGAAGCTTTCTTT
CDR3 protein: CASSPRDEAFF

V gene: TRBV10-3
D gene: TRBD2
J gene: TRBJ2-1
clone size: many
CDR3 DNA: TGTGCCATCACTTCTAGCGGGGGTAACAATGAGCAGTTCTTC
CDR3 protein: CAITSSGGNNEQFF

V gene: TRBV14
D gene: -
J gene: TRBJ1-2
clone size: -
CDR3 DNA: TGTGCCAGCAGCCCTGGCTGGAGCTATGGCTACACCTTC
CDR3 protein: CASSPGWSYGYTF

V gene: TRBV20-1
D gene: TRBD1
J gene: TRBJ2-7
clone size: few
CDR3 DNA: TGCAGTGCAAACCACAGGGGCAACGAGCAGTACTTC
CDR3 protein: CSANHRGNEQYF

V gene: TRBV5-1
D gene: -
J gene: TRBJ2-3
clone size: -
CDR3 DNA: TGCGCCAGCAGCTCTTACATAGATACGCAGTATTTT
CDR3 protein: CASSSYIDTQYF

V gene: TRBV10-2
D gene: -
J gene: TRBJ2-1
clone size: -
CDR3 DNA: TGCGCCAGCCGCCTTGGCGGTGAGCAGTTCTTC
CDR3 protein: CASRLGGEQFF

V gene: TRBV4-2
D gene: TRBD2
J gene: TRBJ2-5
clone size: -
CDR3 DNA: TGTGCCAGCAGCCAAGGAGCGGGAGAGGCGGAGACCCAGTACTTC
CDR3 protein: CASSQGAGEAETQYF

V gene: TRBV18
D gene: TRBD1
J gene: TRBJ2-7
clone size: few
CDR3 DNA: TGTGCCAGCTCACCACAGGGACAGGGGGCTAAATACGAGCAGTACTTC
CDR3 protein: CASSPQGQGAKYEQYF

V gene: TRBV7-8
D gene: -
J gene: TRBJ2-7
clone size: few
CDR3 DNA: TGTGCCAGCAGCTTACGGCGGAACTCCTACGAGCAGTACTTC
CDR3 protein: CASSLRRNSYEQYF

V gene: TRBV7-7
D gene: TRBD1
J gene: TRBJ2-7
clone size: -
CDR3 DNA: TGTGCTAGCAGCCGTGACAGGGGGCAAGAGCAGTACTTC
CDR3 protein: CASSRDRGQEQYF

V gene: TRBV11-1
D gene: -
J gene: TRBJ2-1
clone size: once
CDR3 DNA: TGTGCCAGCAGTTTTGATCCGGGACGGGGCAATGAGCAGTTCTTC
CDR3 protein: CASSFDPGRGNEQFF

V gene: TRBV5-1
D gene: -
J gene: TRBJ2-3
clone size: -
CDR3 DNA: TGCGCCAGCAGCTCCACCGGCACCGGGCTACGGGGGGATACGCAGTATTTT
CDR3 protein: CASSSTGTGLRGDTQYF

V gene: TRBV25-1
D gene: TRBD2
J gene: TRBJ2-1
clone size: many
CDR3 DNA: TGTGCCAGCAGTGAGAACACCGGGACTAGCGAGTTCTTC
CDR3 protein: CASSENTGTSEFF

V gene: TRBV25-1
D gene: TRBD2
J gene: TRBJ2-5
clone size: -
CDR3 DNA: TGTGCCAGCAGTGAATTGGGGAGGCTAGCGGGATTTCAAGAGACCCAGTACTTC
CDR3 protein: CASSELGRLAGFQETQYF

V gene: TRBV20-1
D gene: TRBD2
J gene: TRBJ2-3
clone size: few
CDR3 DNA: TGCAGTGCTAGAGGCACTAGCGGGGTGGCAGATACGCAGTATTTT
CDR3 protein: CSARGTSGVADTQYF